This T cell receptor (beta chain) was retrieved from a study of molecular identifiers for immune sequencing clone quantification. Study-wide findings and caveats: Clones of above 20 RNA copies carried over 97% of effector molecules; in naive cells they carried under 1%.

This clonotype was counted many times. The antigen remains unidentified. For naive CD8 T cells, sorting used the CD8+CD4-CCR7+CD45RA+ phenotype. MiXCR, applied by TCRdb to the PCR reads, yields one record per CDR3 protein. The sample lists more than 450,000 distinct CDR3 sequences, over 20% occurring once. Sequences were obtained from naive CD8+ T cells from blood, with Jurkat cell RNA spiked in. Subset specified: FACS-sorted CD8+CD4-CCR7+CD45RA+ naive T cells. The receptor was derived from a human donor in good health. Some libraries in this study had Jurkat cell RNA spiked in.

As DNA, the CDR3 is TGCAGCGTCCAAACCTTAGGGGACAGGGGGTACGAGCAGTACTTC. Its translation: CSVQTLGDRGYEQYF. The chain joins TRBV29-1 to TRBJ2-7, with 11 nucleotides matching TRBD1. The CDR3 has 15 amino acids. Germline trimming cut 6 bases from V and 4 bases from J; bases unmatched to any gene: 11. Germline V gene sequence: CDR1 SQVTM, CDR2 ANQGSEA.